Below, 8 T cell receptor beta chains from the same sample are listed, as sequenced in a study of long-term antiretroviral therapy in people with HIV. Assay version v3.0 of immunoSEQ was used, and it was run at survey level. The protocol was immunoSEQ multiplex PCR, while the TCRdb copy is restricted to in-frame clones and leaves out a portion. The table records about 36,000 clones, approximately 94% of them present only once. The sequencing here drew on unsorted PBMCs, taken 4.1 years after starting antiretroviral therapy. Source of these receptors: a woman between 45 and 60 years old with HIV.

This clone appeared once. The genes are TRBV19 and TRBJ2-1, with 7 bases lining up with TRBD1. From germline, CDR1 is LNHDA and CDR2 SQIVND (reference sequence). V trimming: 6 bases; J trimming: 5 bases; junction bases outside the gene matches: 13. CDR3 length equals 16 residues. In nucleotides, the CDR3 is TGTGCCAGTAGCCTAAGACAGGGTACCGTCCACAATGAGCAGTTCTTC. Its protein is CASSLRQGTVHNEQFF.

The chain joins TRBV25-1 to TRBJ1-3; D may be TRBD1 (6 bases). Germline V gives CDR1 MGHDK, CDR2 SYGVNS. This CDR3 comprises 15 residues. Trimming stripped 2 bases from V and 0 bases from J, with 8 bases between. CDR3 sequence (DNA): TGTGCCAGCAGTGAAGCAGGGGCCTCTGGAAACACCATATATTTT. The encoded protein is CASSEAGASGNTIYF.

The sample holds one count of this clone. The chain couples TRBV4-3 to TRBJ2-2; 8 bases align to TRBD1. CDR1 and CDR2 from the germline V gene are LGHNA and YSLEER. The CDR3 is made up of 16 amino acids. The junction had 3 bases not matched to a gene; V was cut back by 1 base and J by 2 bases. The CDR3, as DNA: TGCGCCAGCAGCCAAGCCGGGACAGGAAACACCGGGGAGCTGTTTTTT. Translated: CASSQAGTGNTGELFF.

The chain recombines TRBV6-1 with TRBJ1-1, with unresolved D. The germline V gene encodes CDR1 MNHNS and CDR2 SASEGT. The CDR3 spans 15 residues. The V end lost 1 base, the J end lost 2 bases, and 11 bases lay between the germline ends. In nucleotides, the CDR3 is TGTGCCAGCAGTGAAGTACTCCCGGGTAACACTGAAGCTTTCTTT. Translated: CASSEVLPGNTEAFF.

The chain recombines TRBV6-6 with TRBJ1-5; possible D gene TRBD1, 6 bases. Trimming took off 10 bases at V and 3 bases at J, with 13 bases between the two ends. Germline CDR1 reads MNHNY; CDR2 reads SVGAGI (reference sequence). This CDR3 spans 13 amino acids. This chain's CDR3 is CAINGQFNQPQHF. CDR3 sequence (DNA): TGTGCCATTAACGGACAGTTCAATCAGCCCCAGCATTTT.

The chain links TRBV6-1 to TRBJ2-7; tentatively, D is TRBD2 (5 bases). V dropped 2 bases and J dropped 0 bases, with 17 bases sitting between them. Germline values: CDR1 MNHNS, CDR2 SASEGT. This CDR3 is built from 17 residues. Here the CDR3 reads CASSEYASRVSSYEQYF. Written as DNA, the CDR3 is TGTGCCAGCAGTGAATACGCTAGCCGCGTAAGCTCCTACGAGCAGTACTTC.

The V call is TRBV4-1, the J call TRBJ2-7; maybe TRBD2 (5 bases). V shed 2 bases and J shed 0 bases, with 14 bases lying between them. This CDR3 comprises 16 residues. The germline gives CDR1 MGHRA, CDR2 YSYEKL. CDR3: CASSQWIGDSSYEQYF. The CDR3 DNA follows: TGCGCCAGCAGCCAATGGATCGGGGATAGCTCCTACGAGCAGTACTTC.

A remark on this clone: An end of the junction does not agree with germline; a read error may underlie this. The chain recombines TRBV2 with TRBJ2-5, with D perhaps given as TRBD1 or TRBD2 (5 bases each). This CDR3 region has 15 residues. Looked up from germline, CDR1 is SNHLY and CDR2 is FYNNEI. CDR3 sequence reads: CASSEGSVGRVISNF. CDR3 DNA sequence: TGTGCCAGCAGTGAGGGGTCCGTGGGACGGGTAATATCCAACTTC.